This TCR beta chain stems from a study of blood T cells in healthy people across ages (dated by TCRdb to the mid-2010s). With regard to the full study: In model experiments, roughly one uniquely barcoded TCR beta cDNA molecule per two T cells was captured by template switching. To track age-related changes in TCR beta repertoire diversity, the study relied on deep sequencing normalized with unique cDNA molecular identifiers. Donors were grouped into four age groups: young (average 16 years), middle-aged (39), aged (roughly 67) and long-lived (less than 85). Donors of different ages were randomly distributed across sequencing lanes to avoid experimental bias. The study analyzed two additional independent replicas of 1 million unique cDNA reads from the same blood draw for two donors, one aged 18 to 30 and one aged 80 or older.

Libraries were built with 5' RACE. The second PCR ran for about 6 to 11 cycles and used a J-beta primer mix along with a sample-barcoded 5' primer. A template-switch 5' adaptor carrying 12 random nucleotides introduced a unique molecular identifier onto each TCR beta cDNA molecule. At least 2.5 million CDR3-containing paired-end reads were obtained from each sample. All of the RNA was converted into first-strand cDNA using the Mint cDNA synthesis kit, with a TRBC-specific oligonucleotide serving as the primer. After uracil-DNA glycosylase treatment, a first 18-cycle PCR used universal primers M1SS and BC2_uni_R on all cDNA. The study's own analysis went as follows. For normalization, 1 million high-quality reads were randomly selected from each sample, with every read carrying a distinct molecular identifier. Reads with shared molecular identifiers were discarded instead of being binned into consensus sequences. MiTCR, run with a Q25 quality threshold and the strictest error-elimination algorithm, handled CDR3 identification, clonotype clustering and error correction. A nonparametric unseen species model using Euler transformation provided a lower-bound estimate of total TCR beta diversity. TCRdb itself trimmed the public reads at Q25 with fastp, ran MiXCR and retained productive beta chains. Each entry merges the rows of one CDR3 protein and shows their most common DNA and genes. TCRdb's processing, not the authors' own work, is the source of the V and J calls. This sample gives 1,800,000 or so distinct CDR3 sequences in total; more than 35% of them show up just once. 23% of the sample is in the top ten clones.

The CDR3 contains 16 residues, cysteine and phenylalanine counted. The sequence is cut down to CDR3 DNA, 48 bases in frame from base 1. Clipping removes 5 bases from V and 0 bases from J, with 10 as the unmatched junction base count. The germline V gene (reference sequence) provides CDR1 SEHNR and CDR2 FQNEAQ. Systemically healthy Caucasian individuals from Russia, some 38 in total and aged about 6 to 90 years, were included as donors. Around 10 milliliters of peripheral blood were collected from each donor into EDTA-treated Vacutainer tubes. PBMCs were isolated by Ficoll-Paque density-gradient centrifugation, with at least 6.5 million obtained per sample. Trizol reagent was used to extract total RNA from PBMCs, with at least 5.5 micrograms per sample. For every donor, an aliquot of PBMCs went through flow cytometry to measure the percentages of naive CD45RAhigh/CD27high T cells. Turning to this clonotype: It lacks a known antigen. The sample holds no much larger clone one base away, and base qualities are not on file.

Study-wide findings and limitations: Observed TCR beta diversity per million T cells fell roughly linearly with age, and a significant reduction was already apparent by age around 40. The long-lived group showed more naive CD4+ T cells, fewer expanded clones and increased TCR diversity than the aged group, suggesting age selection. There was a strong correlation between observed TCR beta diversity and the percentage of naive T cells measured by flow cytometry. Estimates of total diversity based on one million sequenced T cells were regarded as lower bounds and as underestimates. Since profiling was done on bulk unsorted PBMCs, naive and antigen-experienced compartments could not be conclusively compared. The CMV infection status of donors was not known, potentially confounding age-related changes in expanded clonotypes.

The chain is assembled from TRBV7-9 and TRBJ2-7; 7 central nucleotides agree with TRBD1. Specimen: blood. The clonotype originates from a human donor in good health. The CDR3 has the sequence CASSAARDSASYEQYF. The DNA sequence is given as TGTGCCAGCAGCGCCGCCCGGGACAGTGCCTCCTACGAGCAGTACTTC. Beyond the CDR3, the reference TRBV7-9 and TRBJ2-7 genes provide the residues; the full variable domain reads: DTGVSQNPRHKITKRGQNVTFRCDPISEHNRLYWYRQTLGQGPEFLTYFQNEAQLEKSRLLSDRFSAERPKGSFSTLEIQRTEQGDSAMYLCASSAARDSASYEQYFGPGTRLTVT.